This T cell receptor beta chain was recovered during a study of T cells in localized non-small cell lung cancer. The V gene lost 4 bases and the J gene lost 2 bases, with 18 bases spanning the gap. Germline V CDR1 and CDR2: SGHAT, FQNNGV. The CDR3 totals 16 residues. On this clone: Its matching antigen is unknown.

General study findings and limits: There was higher T cell clonality in uninvolved adjacent lung than in tumor, and it was highest there.

Assay used: immunoSEQ multiplex PCR; TCRdb lists only in-frame clones, some missing. The sample lists 100,000 to 150,000 clones; roughly 90% were seen once. The sequence was collected from a female donor older than 55 with stage I lung adenocarcinoma. Here the sequenced sample was peripheral blood, taken before any cancer treatment. The chain carries TRBV11-2 and TRBJ2-7, with D possibly TRBD2 on 5 matching bases. In DNA form, the CDR3 reads TGTGCCAGCAGCTCGAGTGCTAGCTCAAATACCTACGAGCAGTACTTC. Translating it yields CASSSSASSNTYEQYF.